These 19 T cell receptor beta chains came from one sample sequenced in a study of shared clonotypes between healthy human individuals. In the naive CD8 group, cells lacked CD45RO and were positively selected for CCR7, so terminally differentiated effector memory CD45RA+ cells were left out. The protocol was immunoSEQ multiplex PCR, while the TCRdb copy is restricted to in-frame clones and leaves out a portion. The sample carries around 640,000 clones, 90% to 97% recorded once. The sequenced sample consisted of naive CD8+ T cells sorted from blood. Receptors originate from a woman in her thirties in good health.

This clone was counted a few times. CDR3 amino acids: CASSLRLFRAGDYEQYF. CDR3 DNA: TGTGCCAGCAGTTTACGACTCTTTCGGGCCGGAGATTACGAGCAGTACTTC. The J gene is TRBJ2-7, the V gene TRBV27; D gene unclear. Germline V lookup: CDR1 MNHEY, CDR2 SMNVEV (reference sequence). CDR3 length equals 17 residues. Trimming removed 2 bases at V and 4 bases at J, with 21 bases between.

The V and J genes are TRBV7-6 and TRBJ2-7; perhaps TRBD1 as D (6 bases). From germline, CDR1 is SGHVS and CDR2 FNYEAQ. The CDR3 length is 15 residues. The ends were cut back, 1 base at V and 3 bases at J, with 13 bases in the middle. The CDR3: CASSLGSGAGYEQYF. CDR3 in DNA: TGTGCCAGCAGCTTAGGGTCAGGGGCCGGCTACGAGCAGTACTTC.

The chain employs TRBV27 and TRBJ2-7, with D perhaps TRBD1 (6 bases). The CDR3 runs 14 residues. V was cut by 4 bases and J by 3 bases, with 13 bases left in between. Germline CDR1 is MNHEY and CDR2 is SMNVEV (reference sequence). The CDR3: CASSWGQSDYEQYF. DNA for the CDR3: TGTGCCAGCAGTTGGGGGCAGAGTGACTACGAGCAGTACTTC.

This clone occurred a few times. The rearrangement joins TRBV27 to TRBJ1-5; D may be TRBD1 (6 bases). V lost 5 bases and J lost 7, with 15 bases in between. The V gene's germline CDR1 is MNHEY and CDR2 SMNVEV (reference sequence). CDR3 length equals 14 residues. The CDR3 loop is CASSLRDIGQPQHF. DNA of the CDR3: TGTGCCAGCAGTCTACGGGACATTGGGCAGCCCCAGCATTTT.

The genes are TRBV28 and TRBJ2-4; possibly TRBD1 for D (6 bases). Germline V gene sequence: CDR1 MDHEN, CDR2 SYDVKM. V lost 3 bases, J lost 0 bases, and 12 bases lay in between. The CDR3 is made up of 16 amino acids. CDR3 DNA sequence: TGTGCCAGCAGTTTTCGGGACATGGGAGCCAAAAACATTCAGTACTTC. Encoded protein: CASSFRDMGAKNIQYF.

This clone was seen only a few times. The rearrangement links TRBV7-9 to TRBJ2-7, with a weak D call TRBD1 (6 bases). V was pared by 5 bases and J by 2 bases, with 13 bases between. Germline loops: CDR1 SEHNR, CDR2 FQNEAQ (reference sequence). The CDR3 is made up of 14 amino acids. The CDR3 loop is CASSHVGAAYEQYF. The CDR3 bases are TGTGCCAGCAGCCATGTGGGGGCGGCCTACGAGCAGTACTTC.

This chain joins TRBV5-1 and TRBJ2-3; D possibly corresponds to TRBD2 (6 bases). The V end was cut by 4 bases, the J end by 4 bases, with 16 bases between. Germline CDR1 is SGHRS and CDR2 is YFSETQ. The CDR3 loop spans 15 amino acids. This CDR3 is CASSPATSSADTQYF. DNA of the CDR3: TGCGCCAGCAGCCCTGCTACTAGCTCCGCAGATACGCAGTATTTT.

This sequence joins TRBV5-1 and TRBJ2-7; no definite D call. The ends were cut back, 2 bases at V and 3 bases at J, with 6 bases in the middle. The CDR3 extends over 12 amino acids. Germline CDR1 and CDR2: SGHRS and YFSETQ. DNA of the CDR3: TGCGCCAGCAGCTTAGGCCACTACGAGCAGTACTTC. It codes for CASSLGHYEQYF.

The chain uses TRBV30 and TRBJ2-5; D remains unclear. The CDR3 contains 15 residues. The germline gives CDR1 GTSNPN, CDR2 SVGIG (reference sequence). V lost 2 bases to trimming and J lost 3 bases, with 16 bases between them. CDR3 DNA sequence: TGTGCCTGGAGTACCCAATCAGGTTGGGAAGAGACCCAGTACTTC. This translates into CAWSTQSGWEETQYF.

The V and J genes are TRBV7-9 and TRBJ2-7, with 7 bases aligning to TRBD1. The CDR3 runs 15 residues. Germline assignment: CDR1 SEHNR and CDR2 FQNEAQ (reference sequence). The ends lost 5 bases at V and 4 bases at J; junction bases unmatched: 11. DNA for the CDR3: TGTGCCAGCAGCCACCGGGACAGCGTATTTTACGAGCAGTACTTC. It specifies CASSHRDSVFYEQYF.

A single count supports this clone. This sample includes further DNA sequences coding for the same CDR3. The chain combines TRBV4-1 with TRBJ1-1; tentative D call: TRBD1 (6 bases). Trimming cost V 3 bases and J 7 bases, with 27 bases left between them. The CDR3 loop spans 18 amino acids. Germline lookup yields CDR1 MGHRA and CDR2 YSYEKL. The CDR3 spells CASSQVQGRGLGENEAFF. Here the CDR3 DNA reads TGCGCCAGCAGCCAGGTACAGGGAAGGGGATTGGGCGAAAATGAAGCTTTCTTT.

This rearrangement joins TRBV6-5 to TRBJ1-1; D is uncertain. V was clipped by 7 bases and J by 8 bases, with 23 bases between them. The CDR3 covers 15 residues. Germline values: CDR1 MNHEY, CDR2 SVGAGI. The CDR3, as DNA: TGTGCCAGCACCTATACAGAGGCGGGCGGTGGGGAAGCTTTCTTT. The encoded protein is CASTYTEAGGGEAFF.

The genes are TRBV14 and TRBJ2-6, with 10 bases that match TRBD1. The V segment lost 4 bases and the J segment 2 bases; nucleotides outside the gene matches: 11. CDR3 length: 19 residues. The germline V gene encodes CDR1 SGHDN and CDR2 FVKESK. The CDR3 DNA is TGTGCCAGCAGCCCCGATACTGGGACAGGGGTTACTGGGGCCAACGTCCTGACTTTC. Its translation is CASSPDTGTGVTGANVLTF.

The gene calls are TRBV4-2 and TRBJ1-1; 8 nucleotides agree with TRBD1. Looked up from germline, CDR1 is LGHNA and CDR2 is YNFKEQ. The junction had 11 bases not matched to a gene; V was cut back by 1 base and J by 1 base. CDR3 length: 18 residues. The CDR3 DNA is TGTGCCAGCAGCCAAGGTCAAGACGGGACAGGTAAGAACACTGAAGCTTTCTTT. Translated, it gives CASSQGQDGTGKNTEAFF.

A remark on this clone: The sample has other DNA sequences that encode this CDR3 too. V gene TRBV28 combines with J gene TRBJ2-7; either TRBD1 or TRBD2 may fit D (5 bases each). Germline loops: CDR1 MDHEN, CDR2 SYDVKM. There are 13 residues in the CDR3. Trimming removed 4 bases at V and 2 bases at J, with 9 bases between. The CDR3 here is CASSSGTTYEQYF. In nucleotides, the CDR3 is TGTGCCAGCAGTTCCGGGACGACCTACGAGCAGTACTTC.

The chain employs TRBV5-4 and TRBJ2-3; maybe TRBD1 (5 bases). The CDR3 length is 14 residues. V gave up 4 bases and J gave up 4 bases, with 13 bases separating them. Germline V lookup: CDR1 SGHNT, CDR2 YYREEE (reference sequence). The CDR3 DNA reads TGTGCCAGCAGCGGGGCCTGGGGCGCAGATACGCAGTATTTT. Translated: CASSGAWGADTQYF.

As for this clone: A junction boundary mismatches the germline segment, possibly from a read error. The CDR3 sequence: CASSHSDQETQYF. As DNA, the CDR3 is TGTGCCAGCAGCCATTCGGACCAGGAGACCCAGTACTTC. The chain joins TRBV9 to TRBJ2-5; D is uncertain. CDR1 SGDLS and CDR2 YYNGEE come from the germline V gene. The CDR3 has 13 residues.

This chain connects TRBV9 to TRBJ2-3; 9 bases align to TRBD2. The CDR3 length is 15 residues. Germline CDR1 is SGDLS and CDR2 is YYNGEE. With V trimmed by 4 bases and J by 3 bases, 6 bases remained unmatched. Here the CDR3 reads CASSPPSGATDTQYF. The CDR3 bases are TGTGCCAGCAGCCCCCCTAGCGGGGCTACAGATACGCAGTATTTT.

This CDR3 reads CASSSLGAKQQYF. CDR3 coding DNA: TGTGCCAGCAGTTCATTGGGAGCCAAGCAGCAGTACTTC. The chain joins TRBV28 to TRBJ2-7; maybe TRBD2 (5 bases). Germline V gene data show CDR1 as MDHEN and CDR2 as SYDVKM. The CDR3 covers 13 residues. Trimming took 4 bases from V and 8 from J, leaving 15 bases between them.